This is a list of T cell receptor beta chains from one sample in a study of T cell repertoires in ileal Crohn's disease. Generated by immunoSEQ multiplex PCR, the TCRdb table keeps only in-frame clones and is missing some. The sample carries about 15,000 clones, 80% recorded once. Sequenced sample: ileal tissue. Receptor source: an adult with Crohn's disease. Both conserved end residues are part of each CDR3. A D gene is named only where the DNA matches it firmly. Part of the rows lack a size; the others show once, few, many or a class for expanded clones.

TRBJ1-1 TRBV6-1 . . TGTGCCAGCCGTTCTCCAGGGGCTGAAGCTTTCTTT CASRSPGAEAFF
TRBJ1-1 TRBV18 . . TGTGCCAGCTCGCTACAGGGTCCGATGGAGACTGAAGCTTTCTTT CASSLQGPMETEAFF
TRBJ2-7 TRBV27 . . TGTGCCAGCAGTTTCCAACTAGGGTTCGGCTACGAGCAGTACTTC CASSFQLGFGYEQYF
TRBJ2-5 TRBV28 TRBD1 few TGTGCCAGCAGTTTATATCCGGGACAGGGAATCCAAGAGACCCAGTACTTC CASSLYPGQGIQETQYF
TRBJ1-2 TRBV16 TRBD1 few TGTGCCAGCAGCCAAAACATCAGGACAGGAAAGGGTGGCTACACCTTC CASSQNIRTGKGGYTF
TRBJ1-3 TRBV5-4 . . TGTGCCAGCAGCTTGGATCGGTCAACCTCTGGAAACACCATATATTTT CASSLDRSTSGNTIYF
TRBJ1-5 TRBV18 . once TGTGCCAGCTCCCTTGACAGAAATCAGCCCCAGCATTTT CASSLDRNQPQHF
TRBJ1-2 TRBV18 . . TGTGCCAGCTCACCCCAGGATAACTATGGCTACACCTTC CASSPQDNYGYTF
TRBJ2-1 TRBV30 . . TGTGCCTGGAGTGTAGTGGAGGGTGAGCAGTTCTTC CAWSVVEGEQFF
TRBJ1-6 TRBV6-5 TRBD1 . TGTGCCAGCAGCCAAACAGGGGGACCCCTCCACTTT CASSQTGGPLHF
TRBJ1-3 TRBV6-1 . . TGTGCCAGCAGTGAGAAGGGAGACTCTGGAAACACCATATATTTT CASSEKGDSGNTIYF
TRBJ2-1 TRBV7-2 TRBD2 once TGTGCCAGCAGAGCGAAGACTAGCGCCACCTACAATGAGCAGTTCTTC CASRAKTSATYNEQFF
TRBJ2-7 TRBV5-4 TRBD1 . TGTGCCAGCAGCTTGGTGGGACAGGGCAACGAGCAGTACTTC CASSLVGQGNEQYF
TRBJ2-7 TRBV19 . . TGTGCCAGTAGTCCCGCGGTGGGGGGAAGCTACGAGCAGTACTTC CASSPAVGGSYEQYF
TRBJ1-2 TRBV27 TRBD1 . TGTGCCAGCAGTTGGAGACAGGGGGCTCACTATGGCTACACCTTC CASSWRQGAHYGYTF
TRBJ2-3 TRBV7-8 TRBD2 once TGTGCCAGCAGCTACTCAGCGGGGGGGCCGACAGATACGCAGTATTTT CASSYSAGGPTDTQYF
TRBJ2-6 TRBV5-4 TRBD1 . TGTGCCAGCAGCCCAAGACAGGGGGCTTCTGGGGCCAACGTCCTGACTTTC CASSPRQGASGANVLTF
TRBJ2-7 TRBV15 . . TGTGCCACCAGCAGAGGGGGGCAGGTCTCCTACGAGCAGTACTTC CATSRGGQVSYEQYF
TRBJ2-5 TRBV12-5 . . TGTGCTAGTGGTTTAGGGGACTTTCAAGAGACCCAGTACTTC CASGLGDFQETQYF
TRBJ2-4 TRBV4-2 TRBD2 . TGTGCCAGCAGCCAAGGGGAGGCTAGCGGGAATCTAGCCAAAAACATTCAGTACTTC CASSQGEASGNLAKNIQYF
TRBJ1-1 TRBV7-8 TRBD1 . TGTGCCAGCAGCCTGGGGACAGGACTATTGAACACTGAAGCTTTCTTT CASSLGTGLLNTEAFF
TRBJ2-1 TRBV2 . . TGTGCCAGCAGTCCTCGGAGGGCCAATGAGCAGTTCTTC CASSPRRANEQFF
TRBJ1-4 TRBV30 . . TGTGCCTGGACCAGACCGGGATACTGGAGTGAAAAACTGTTTTTT CAWTRPGYWSEKLFF
TRBJ1-5 TRBV7-2 . few TGTGCCAGCAGCGACGGGGGTAATCAGCCCCAGCATTTT CASSDGGNQPQHF